Each of the 10 T cell receptor beta chains below was sequenced from the same sample in a study of regulatory T cells in long-lasting Graves disease. Arm-PCR of CDR3 regions and iRepertoire HTBI primers were the basis on which TCR beta libraries were built. TCRdb reanalysed the multiplex PCR reads using MiXCR and keeps one entry per CDR3 protein. This sample has over 500,000 distinct CDR3 sequences, with approximately 15% found just once. Noted time point: newly diagnosed GD, antithyroid drugs for less than 3 months. The authors made the TCR library using RNA they extracted from PBMCs. The same data also went into a second study, on T cells in Graves' hyperthyroidism and ophthalmopathy.

The sample consisted of peripheral blood mononuclear cells (PBMCs), taken at new diagnosis, from a patient treated with antithyroid drugs. The receptors come from a woman aged 25 to 39 with Graves disease.

V is TRBV5-8 and J is TRBJ2-5; TRBD2 is a possible D gene (6 bases). Trimming shortened V by 0 bases and J by 2 bases, and 14 bases separated the two germline ends. The CDR3 sequence is 16 residues long. CDR1 and CDR2 from the germline V gene are SGHTS and YDEGEE. The CDR3 sequence is CASSLGLAAYQETQYF. CDR3 bases: TGTGCCAGCAGCTTGGGGTTAGCGGCCTATCAAGAGACCCAGTACTTC.

This clonotype was seen repeatedly, ten times or more. This chain links TRBV6-2 or TRBV6-3 with TRBJ1-5; weak D call: TRBD1 (6 bases). Germline lookup yields CDR1 MNHEY and CDR2 SVGEGT. Trimming removed 3 bases at V and 4 bases at J, with 16 bases between. This CDR3 is 16 amino acids long. CDR3 sequence reads: CASSYSGRGNNQPQHF. The CDR3 DNA is TGTGCCAGCAGTTATTCGGGCAGGGGAAATAATCAGCCCCAGCATTTT.

At least ten counts were recorded for this clonotype. The gene calls are TRBV27 and TRBJ1-5, with D possibly being TRBD1 (5 bases). From germline, CDR1 is MNHEY and CDR2 SMNVEV (reference sequence). This CDR3 is built from 15 residues. The V and J ends lost 0 bases and 1 base respectively, with 7 bases between them. The CDR3 DNA follows: TGTGCCAGCAGTTTATCGACAGTAAGCAATCAGCCCCAGCATTTT. Translating it yields CASSLSTVSNQPQHF.

This clonotype has a count of ten or more. The chain links TRBV2 to TRBJ2-7; the D gene could be TRBD1 or TRBD2 (5 bases each). There are 14 residues in the CDR3. Germline-derived CDR1 and CDR2 are SNHLY and FYNNEI. Trimming took 7 bases from V and 4 from J, leaving 17 bases between them. The CDR3 here is CASNAGDPKYEQYV. DNA of the CDR3: TGTGCCAGCAACGCCGGGGACCCGAAGTACGAGCAGTACGTC.

This clonotype was seen at least ten times. The gene calls are TRBV6-1 and TRBJ1-1, with 8 bases matching TRBD1. After removal of 5 bases from V and 1 base from J, the junction contained 6 bases not matched to a gene. This CDR3 has 15 residues. Germline lookup yields CDR1 MNHNS and CDR2 SASEGT. CDR3 in amino acids: CASSTRGTGNTEAFF. DNA for the CDR3: TGTGCCAGCAGTACCCGCGGGACAGGGAACACTGAAGCTTTCTTT.

This clonotype has just a few counts. The chain has TRBV10-3 and TRBJ1-2; perhaps TRBD1 as D (6 bases). The CDR3 has 18 residues. The V and J ends lost 6 bases and 1 base respectively, with 24 bases between them. Germline CDR1 reads ENHRY; CDR2 reads SYGVKD. In DNA, the CDR3 is TGTGCCATCAGCGGTCGTTCCGGACGGACAGCCCTTAACTATGGCTACACCTTC. It yields the protein CAISGRSGRTALNYGYTF.

The rearrangement links TRBV11-1 to TRBJ1-1, with TRBD1 identical over 7 bases. Trimming cost V 4 bases and J 1 base; bases outside gene matches: 6. The CDR3 length is 15 residues. Germline V gives CDR1 SGHAT, CDR2 FQDESV (reference sequence). The DNA for the CDR3 is TGTGCCAGCAGCTCTTCCGGGACAGCGAACACTGAAGCTTTCTTT. It encodes CASSSSGTANTEAFF.

This clonotype was found many times. The rearrangement joins TRBV2 to TRBJ1-1; 7 bases fit TRBD1. V lost 5 bases and J lost 0; bases outside the gene matches: 9. The germline gives CDR1 SNHLY, CDR2 FYNNEI. This CDR3 comprises 16 residues. As DNA, the CDR3 is TGTGCCAGCAGTCGGGACAGAGCATTTATGAACACTGAAGCTTTCTTT. It codes for CASSRDRAFMNTEAFF.

This chain joins TRBV4-1 and TRBJ1-4; D possibly corresponds to TRBD1 (5 bases). Germline CDR1 and CDR2: MGHRA and YSYEKL. Trimming took off 0 bases at V and 3 bases at J, with 11 bases between the two ends. The CDR3 loop spans 16 amino acids. Here the CDR3 DNA reads TGCGCCAGCAGCCAAGATTGGGGGGTACCTAATGAAAAACTGTTTTTT. It encodes CASSQDWGVPNEKLFF.

In nucleotides, the CDR3 is TGTGCCAGCAGCTTGGTTGCCACCTACAATGAGCAGTTCTTC. Residues: CASSLVATYNEQFF. The chain carries TRBV7-9 and TRBJ2-1; D gene unclear. CDR3 length: 14 residues. CDR1 is SEHNR and CDR2 is FQNEAQ in the germline V gene (reference sequence). The V gene lost 3 bases and the J gene lost 2 bases, with 8 bases spanning the gap.